Following are 20 T cell receptor beta chains from one sample sequenced in a study of T cell repertoires in cytomegalovirus infection. TCRdb passed the reads through MiXCR, listing each CDR3 protein once. The data hold almost 300,000 distinct CDR3 sequences, with 8% to 10% observed a single time. Sequencing used PBMCs. The source is a human donor in good health (CMV status not recorded). Some clones in this sample may be carry-over from other donors' samples.

This clonotype was seen repeatedly, ten times or more. The V and J genes are TRBV18 and TRBJ2-1, with 8 nucleotides matching TRBD2. This CDR3 comprises 16 residues. The V gene's germline CDR1 is KGHSH and CDR2 LQKENI. Trimming cost V 0 bases and J 7 bases; bases outside gene matches: 8. The chain's CDR3 is CASSPPRGGGINEQFF. CDR3 DNA: TGTGCCAGCTCACCACCGAGAGGCGGGGGGATAAATGAGCAGTTCTTC.

The chain couples TRBV25-1 to TRBJ2-3; 10 nucleotides agree with TRBD1. After removal of 4 bases from V and 2 bases from J, the junction contained 6 bases not matched to a gene. The CDR3 is made up of 16 amino acids. Germline loops: CDR1 MGHDK, CDR2 SYGVNS. The CDR3 sequence: CASSGPGQGITDTQYF. The CDR3 nucleotides are TGTGCCAGCAGTGGGCCGGGACAGGGGATCACAGATACGCAGTATTTT.

This chain uses TRBV29-1 with TRBJ2-6; D tentatively reads TRBD1 or TRBD2 (6 bases each). V lost 7 bases, J lost 4 bases, and 20 bases lay in between. The CDR3 covers 16 residues. Germline lookup yields CDR1 SQVTM and CDR2 ANQGSEA. The CDR3 here is CSDTEGGMSGANVLTF. The CDR3 nucleotides are TGCAGCGACACAGAGGGGGGCATGAGCGGGGCCAACGTCCTGACTTTC.

This clonotype came up many times. The chain couples TRBV6-5 to TRBJ2-3; 11 bases match TRBD1. Trimming cost V 2 bases and J 1 base; bases outside gene matches: 5. The CDR3 length is 17 residues. The germline gives CDR1 MNHEY, CDR2 SVGAGI. CDR3 protein: CASSYGQGAWGTDTQYF. CDR3 DNA sequence: TGTGCCAGCAGTTACGGACAGGGGGCATGGGGCACAGATACGCAGTATTTT.

This clonotype was seen ten or more times. The chain links TRBV4-1 to TRBJ2-1; D is perhaps TRBD2 (6 bases). The CDR3 runs 17 residues. V was clipped by 0 bases and J by 0 bases, with 12 bases between them. CDR1 and CDR2 from the germline V gene are MGHRA and YSYEKL. This chain's CDR3 is CASSQDWLASSYNEQFF. The DNA for the CDR3 is TGCGCCAGCAGCCAAGACTGGCTAGCGAGCTCCTACAATGAGCAGTTCTTC.

This clonotype was detected ten times or more. CDR3: CASSLDRGTEAFF. CDR3 coding DNA: TGTGCCAGCAGCTTAGATCGGGGCACTGAAGCTTTCTTT. V usage is TRBV7-9 and J usage is TRBJ1-1; no clear D. This CDR3 region has 13 residues. Deletions cut 1 base from V and 4 bases from J, with 7 bases between. The germline V gene has CDR1 SEHNR and CDR2 FQNEAQ (reference sequence).

This clonotype has ten or more counts. The genes are TRBV6-5 and TRBJ1-3; 7 positions match TRBD1. The CDR3 consists of 15 residues. V was pared by 6 bases and J by 1 base, with 6 bases of the junction left unmatched. Germline CDR1 reads MNHEY; CDR2 reads SVGAGI. The CDR3: CASSRTGDSGNTIYF. CDR3 DNA sequence: TGTGCCAGCAGCCGGACAGGAGATTCTGGAAACACCATATATTTT.

This clonotype was counted many times. V and J are TRBV20-1 and TRBJ2-1; the match to TRBD1 covers 7 bases. Germline CDR1 DFQATT, CDR2 SNEGSKA (reference sequence). There are 13 residues in the CDR3. V lost 5 bases to trimming and J lost 10 bases; unmatched junction nucleotides: 11. For the CDR3, the DNA is TGCAGTGCTGCCGGGACAGCCTCCCTGGAGCAGTTCTTC. It encodes CSAAGTASLEQFF.

The chain uses TRBV20-1 and TRBJ2-7; TRBD1 might be the D (6 bases). From germline, CDR1 is DFQATT and CDR2 SNEGSKA (reference sequence). V lost 2 bases and J 0 bases, leaving 11 bases between the germline ends. The CDR3 is 14 residues long. CDR3 loop: CSARRDTSSYEQYV. The CDR3 nucleotides are TGCAGTGCTAGAAGGGACACCAGCTCCTACGAGCAGTACGTC.

The chain couples TRBV28 to TRBJ2-7, with 7 positions matching TRBD1. Germline V gives CDR1 MDHEN, CDR2 SYDVKM. The CDR3 is 14 amino acids. The CDR3 DNA follows: TGTGCCAGCAGCCCTGGGACAGCCTCCTACGAGCAGAACGTC. Translation gives CASSPGTASYEQNV.

This clonotype was seen many times. This chain joins TRBV20-1 and TRBJ1-1; 8 nucleotides agree with TRBD1. This CDR3 contains 17 residues. The ends lost 3 bases at V and 0 bases at J; junction bases unmatched: 12. The V gene's germline CDR1 is DFQATT and CDR2 SNEGSKA (reference sequence). The CDR3 here is CSARAPGQGAMNTEAFF. Written as DNA, the CDR3 is TGCAGTGCTAGGGCCCCCGGCCAGGGGGCTATGAACACTGAAGCTTTCTTT.

In DNA, the CDR3 is TGTGCCAGCTCCCCTCGGTCCAGCTTAGGGGAAAAACTGTTTTTT. As protein: CASSPRSSLGEKLFF. V is TRBV18 and J is TRBJ1-4; D is unresolved. V shed 6 bases and J shed 8 bases, with 19 bases lying between them. There are 15 residues in the CDR3. The germline V gene encodes CDR1 KGHSH and CDR2 LQKENI.

In its sample, this clonotype was seen many times. The chain combines TRBV19 with TRBJ1-5; D call uncertain. Trimming left V 1 base short and J 0 bases short, with 7 bases between. Germline loops: CDR1 LNHDA, CDR2 SQIVND (reference sequence). This CDR3 spans 15 amino acids. The CDR3 spells CASSIGDISNQPQHF. In DNA, the CDR3 is TGTGCCAGTAGTATAGGAGACATTAGCAATCAGCCCCAGCATTTT.

In this sample, this clonotype turned up a few times. The CDR3 DNA reads TGTGCCAGCTATAGACAGGGGCCAAACACCGGGGAGCTGTTTTTT. Translated, it gives CASYRQGPNTGELFF. This chain joins TRBV11-2 and TRBJ2-2; the match to TRBD1 covers 8 bases. The CDR3 spans 15 residues. Losses at the gene ends were 8 bases for V and 2 bases for J; bases not matched to a gene: 7. Germline V gives CDR1 SGHAT, CDR2 FQNNGV.

The V gene is TRBV29-1, the J gene TRBJ1-5; D ambiguous. Germline CDR1 and CDR2: SQVTM and ANQGSEA. The V end lost 0 bases, the J end lost 7 bases, and 13 bases lay between the germline ends. There are 14 residues in the CDR3. Here the CDR3 reads CSVEDRTTGQPQHF. DNA of the CDR3: TGCAGCGTTGAAGATCGTACCACGGGGCAGCCCCAGCATTTT. The full variable domain, rest sourced from reference TRBV29-1 and TRBJ1-5, is SAVISQKPSRDICQRGTSLTIQCQVDSQVTMMFWYRQQPGQSLTLIATANQGSEATYESGFVIDKFPISRPNLTFSTLTVSNMSPEDSSIYLCSVEDRTTGQPQHFGDGTRLSIL.

J is TRBJ1-1 and V is TRBV6-6; D is perhaps TRBD1 (6 bases). With 6 bases removed from V and 0 bases from J, the gap between germline ends came to 17 bases. CDR3 length equals 16 residues. Germline loops: CDR1 MNHNY, CDR2 SVGAGI (reference sequence). This CDR3 reads CASSPGGGRLNTEAFF. The CDR3 DNA sequence: TGTGCCAGCAGCCCAGGCGGGGGGCGACTGAACACTGAAGCTTTCTTT.

There are a few counts of this clonotype. The chain joins TRBV29-1 to TRBJ2-7, with unresolved D. Germline V lookup: CDR1 SQVTM, CDR2 ANQGSEA. There are 12 residues in the CDR3. V lost 7 bases and J lost 2, with 12 bases in between. CDR3 sequence reads: CSGGTEPYEQYF. The CDR3 DNA follows: TGCAGCGGGGGAACGGAACCCTACGAGCAGTACTTC.

This clonotype was recorded at least ten times. One junction end does not reproduce the germline sequence, and a read error may be involved. V gene TRBV2 combines with J gene TRBJ2-1; D possibly corresponds to TRBD2 (7 bases). Germline V CDR1 and CDR2: SNHLY, FYNNEI. This CDR3 has 11 amino acids. In DNA, the CDR3 is TGTGCCAGCAGTTGGGAGGGGGATTCGGCCTTC. It encodes CASSWEGDSAF.

This clonotype was recorded at least ten times. This sequence joins TRBV2 and TRBJ1-5; D ambiguous. The CDR3 runs 16 residues. The germline CDR1 and CDR2 sequences are SNHLY and FYNNEI. Trimming took off 0 bases at V and 2 bases at J, with 11 bases between the two ends. Written as DNA, the CDR3 is TGTGCCAGCAGTGAAGCCGAGGGTGCTGGCAATCAGCCCCAGCATTTT. As protein: CASSEAEGAGNQPQHF.

This clonotype was seen at least ten times. The chain combines TRBV7-3 with TRBJ1-1, with 7 bases aligning to TRBD1. V shed 5 bases, J shed 7 bases, and the junction held 10 bases outside the gene matches. Germline V gene lookup returns CDR1 SGHTA and CDR2 FQGTGA. CDR3 length: 14 amino acids. CDR3: CASSLRQGPFEAFF. As DNA, the CDR3 is TGTGCCAGCAGCCTAAGACAGGGACCTTTTGAAGCTTTCTTT.